Here is one T cell receptor beta chain with its context. Its specificity is not known. RNA extraction was followed by reverse transcription into cDNA, which acted as the sequencing template. The method was immunoSEQ multiplex PCR; TCRdb's version includes in-frame clones alone and lacks a portion of them. The repertoire holds approximately 210,000 clones, with under 80% as singletons. Specified treatment: oral pan-JAK inhibitor, 5-10 mg twice daily. These data originate in a study of CD8+ T cells in alopecia areata. Study-level background: Those patients who were treated received oral tofacitinib, which was given at 5 to 10 mg twice daily for moderate-to-severe alopecia areata. The tofacitinib course ran for 6 to 18 months and was followed by 6 months off drug. Findings and limits, study-wide: Many expanded lesional clones persisted in scalp and blood during tofacitinib. Clonality exceeded that of normal scalp in lesional scalp, most notably in alopecia totalis/universalis.

The sample here was CD4+ T cells sorted from blood, taken around week 50, from a patient treated with tofacitinib. This sequence originates from a human donor with alopecia areata.

Here the CDR3 reads CASRGDSNQPQHF. Here the CDR3 DNA reads TGTGCCAGCAGGGGGGATAGCAATCAGCCCCAGCATTTT. This rearrangement joins TRBV6-6 to TRBJ1-5; possible D gene TRBD1, 5 bases. In germline, CDR1 is MNHNY, CDR2 SVGAGI (reference sequence). V shed 6 bases and J shed 0 bases, with 6 bases lying between them. The CDR3 contains 13 residues.